This T cell receptor beta chain comes out of a study of shared clonotypes between healthy human individuals. Trimming shortened V by 8 bases and J by 1 base, and 13 bases separated the two germline ends. Looked up from germline, CDR1 is LNHNV and CDR2 is YYDKDF (reference sequence). The CDR3 covers 14 residues. Clones were read by immunoSEQ multiplex PCR, and TCRdb kept only the in-frame ones, dropping some. Here the sample spans millions of clones, 90% to 95% being singletons. Study results and limitations: An effect of sequencing depth on clonotype sharing among donors was expected. Compared with memory subsets, naive subsets generally had larger estimated richness. Sampling covered nothing but blood. Tissue TCR repertoires likely differ from those found in blood.

About this clone itself: Its specificity is unknown.

Sequences were obtained from naive CD4+ T cells from PBMCs. Documented subset: CD45RA+ positively selected. The receptor was isolated from a man between 18 and 35 years old in good health. Some clones in this sample may be carry-over from other donors' samples. The rearrangement uses TRBV15 and TRBJ2-3; tentatively, D is TRBD1 or TRBD2 (6 bases each). CDR3 nucleotides: TGTGCCACCGGGGGGCAAGGTGGCACAGATACGCAGTATTTT. This sequence encodes CATGGQGGTDTQYF.